These 21 T cell receptor beta chains were sequenced from one sample in a study of beta chain features in type 1 diabetes. Expressed TCRB transcripts were sequenced after all isolated RNA was converted to cDNA. Method: immunoSEQ multiplex PCR; TCRdb's copy keeps in-frame clones and lacks some. The table includes around 360,000 clones, around 12% detected once. Overall study findings and caveats: Among patients with Type 1 diabetes, TCRB CDR3s were moderately but significantly shorter in every one of the four CD4+ subsets.

The antigens for these receptors are not known. Material for sequencing was naive CD4+ T cells from blood. Receptors originate from a woman between 18 and 29 years old with type 1 diabetes.

The rearrangement uses TRBV27 and TRBJ2-7; 10 bases line up with TRBD1. After removal of 9 bases from V and 5 bases from J, the junction contained 7 bases not matched to a gene. Germline V CDR1 and CDR2: MNHEY, SMNVEV (reference sequence). The CDR3 length is 13 residues. The CDR3 protein is CASRGQGVHEQYF. CDR3 DNA: TGTGCCAGTAGAGGACAGGGGGTCCACGAGCAGTACTTC.

This clone occurred a few times. V is TRBV5-1 and J is TRBJ2-3, with 7 positions matching TRBD1. Germline V gene data show CDR1 as SGHRS and CDR2 as YFSETQ. Trimming removed 5 bases from V and 5 bases from J; junction bases left unmatched: 8. The CDR3 extends over 14 amino acids. This CDR3 reads CASSRTGVQDTQYF. The CDR3 DNA follows: TGCGCCAGCAGTAGGACAGGAGTGCAAGATACGCAGTATTTT.

The chain couples TRBV28 to TRBJ2-2, with D hard to call. Germline V gene sequence: CDR1 MDHEN, CDR2 SYDVKM. Trimming took 2 bases from V and 1 from J, leaving 5 bases between them. The CDR3 is 14 residues long. CDR3 DNA sequence: TGTGCCAGCAGTTTAAGCATGAACACCGGGGAGCTGTTTTTT. The encoded protein is CASSLSMNTGELFF.

Notes on this clone: The sample contains more than one DNA sequence encoding this CDR3. The rearrangement uses TRBV7-2 and TRBJ2-3, with 14 bases fitting TRBD2. This CDR3 has 16 amino acids. Germline lookup yields CDR1 SGHTA and CDR2 FQGNSA. The V and J ends lost 7 bases and 1 base, in that order; junction bases with no gene match: 4. This chain's CDR3 is CASTLGLAGGTDTQYF. The CDR3 nucleotides are TGTGCCAGCACCCTGGGACTAGCGGGGGGCACAGATACGCAGTATTTT.

In this sample, this clone turned up a few times. The chain employs TRBV19 and TRBJ1-2; D may be TRBD1 (5 bases). The CDR3 runs to 12 residues. Trimming left V 9 bases short and J 2 bases short, with 10 bases between. Germline loops: CDR1 LNHDA, CDR2 SQIVND (reference sequence). As DNA, the CDR3 is TGTGCCAGCGAAGGGGTGAACTATGGCTACACCTTC. Protein product: CASEGVNYGYTF.

The chain carries TRBV5-1 and TRBJ2-2; 8 bases agree with TRBD2. The CDR3 totals 13 residues. Germline V gene lookup returns CDR1 SGHRS and CDR2 YFSETQ. J was trimmed by 7 bases and V by 4 bases; bases with no gene match: 3. This CDR3 is CASSAGGYGELFF. The CDR3 DNA reads TGCGCCAGCAGCGCGGGAGGCTACGGGGAGCTGTTTTTT. Together with reference TRBV5-1 and TRBJ2-2, the CDR3 gives the full variable domain: KAGVTQTPRYLIKTRGQQVTLSCSPISGHRSVSWYQQTPGQGLQFLFEYFSETQRNKGNFPGRFSGRQFSNSRSEMNVSTLELGDSALYLCASSAGGYGELFFGEGSRLTVL.

This sequence joins TRBV28 and TRBJ1-1, with no clear D. Germline lookup yields CDR1 MDHEN and CDR2 SYDVKM. The CDR3 spans 14 residues. The V and J ends lost 7 bases and 0 bases respectively, with 12 bases between them. The CDR3 here is CASTAHSMNTEAFF. CDR3 coding DNA: TGTGCCAGCACCGCACACAGCATGAACACTGAAGCTTTCTTT.

This clone was counted a few times. The rearrangement links TRBV19 to TRBJ2-1; 9 bases match TRBD2. Germline trimming cut 1 base from V and 5 bases from J; bases unmatched to any gene: 0. Germline V CDR1 and CDR2: LNHDA, SQIVND (reference sequence). The CDR3 contains 14 residues. This CDR3 reads CASSIGLADNEQFF. The CDR3 coding sequence is TGTGCCAGTAGTATAGGACTAGCGGACAATGAGCAGTTCTTC.

About this clone itself: In the same sample, other DNA sequences code for this CDR3. The chain couples TRBV7-2 to TRBJ2-1, with 7 bases matching TRBD2. The V and J ends lost 0 bases and 4 bases, in that order; junction bases with no gene match: 3. Germline V gene lookup returns CDR1 SGHTA and CDR2 FQGNSA. The CDR3 covers 15 residues. CDR3 loop: CASSLAASGYNEQFF. The CDR3 nucleotides are TGTGCCAGCAGCTTAGCGGCTAGCGGTTACAATGAGCAGTTCTTC. The full variable domain, in which reference TRBV7-2 and TRBJ2-1 provide the parts outside the CDR3, is GAGVSQSPSNKVTEKGKDVELRCDPISGHTALYWYRQSLGQGLEFLIYFQGNSAPDKSGLPSDRFSAERTGGSVSTLTIQRTQQEDSAVYLCASSLAASGYNEQFFGPGTRLTVL.

This rearrangement joins TRBV13 to TRBJ1-6; maybe TRBD1 (5 bases). V shed 0 bases and J shed 11 bases, with 14 bases lying between them. This CDR3 contains 15 residues. The germline gives CDR1 PRHDT, CDR2 FYEKMQ (reference sequence). The CDR3 DNA follows: TGTGCCAGCAGCTTAGGGGGACTCCTTAGGACACCCCTCCACTTT. This translates into CASSLGGLLRTPLHF.

V and J are TRBV10-3 and TRBJ1-5; D might be TRBD1 (6 bases). In germline, CDR1 is ENHRY, CDR2 SYGVKD. This CDR3 has 11 amino acids. Between the trimmed V and J ends, which lost 11 bases and 11 bases, there was a span of 16 bases. The CDR3: CAAGQLEAQHF. CDR3 in DNA: TGTGCCGCCGGACAGTTAGAAGCCCAGCATTTT.

This clone was detected a few times. This chain joins TRBV7-2 and TRBJ2-1; 8 nucleotides line up with TRBD2. This CDR3 has 15 amino acids. The germline V gene encodes CDR1 SGHTA and CDR2 FQGNSA. The V segment lost 5 bases and the J segment 2 bases; nucleotides outside the gene matches: 5. CDR3 nucleotide sequence: TGTGCCAGCAGCCGGGGGGGCGGGACCTACAATGAGCAGTTCTTC. As protein: CASSRGGGTYNEQFF.

The chain employs TRBV27 and TRBJ2-5; TRBD1 might be the D (6 bases). The CDR3 is 14 residues long. Germline CDR1 reads MNHEY; CDR2 reads SMNVEV (reference sequence). V was cut by 4 bases and J by 1 base, with 10 bases left in between. CDR3 DNA: TGTGCCAGCAGTTCCGGACAGCTCCAAGAGACCCAGTACTTC. It encodes CASSSGQLQETQYF.

This clone was detected only a few times. This chain connects TRBV6-6 to TRBJ2-5; a possible D gene is TRBD2 (5 bases). Germline lookup yields CDR1 MNHNY and CDR2 SVGAGI (reference sequence). Trimming pared 0 bases from V and 7 bases from J, leaving 9 bases between. The CDR3 covers 13 residues. The CDR3 bases are TGTGCCAGCAGTTACTCGGGAGTGGGGACCCAGTACTTC. It encodes CASSYSGVGTQYF.

This clone was detected only a few times. The chain is built from TRBV10-3 and TRBJ2-7; no reliable D call. V gave up 1 base and J gave up 2 bases, with 9 bases separating them. The CDR3 extends over 14 amino acids. CDR1 is ENHRY, CDR2 SYGVKD, per germline. DNA of the CDR3: TGTGCCATCAGTGAGTATAGAGATACCTACGAGCAGTACTTC. It encodes CAISEYRDTYEQYF.

The count of this clone is one. This chain joins TRBV19 and TRBJ2-1; TRBD2 might be the D (5 bases). With 10 bases removed from V and 4 bases from J, the gap between germline ends came to 17 bases. This CDR3 comprises 14 residues. CDR1 and CDR2 from the germline V gene are LNHDA and SQIVND (reference sequence). CDR3 amino acids: CATARAVQYNEQFF. For the CDR3, the DNA is TGTGCCACCGCGCGGGCAGTCCAATACAATGAGCAGTTCTTC.

This clone showed up just a few times. This chain uses TRBV14 with TRBJ1-4, with D maybe TRBD1 (6 bases). The CDR3 is 13 residues long. Trimming took off 4 bases at V and 12 bases at J, with 15 bases between the two ends. Germline CDR1 reads SGHDN; CDR2 reads FVKESK. The CDR3 loop is CASSPRQAGELFF. As DNA, the CDR3 is TGTGCCAGCAGCCCCAGACAGGCAGGAGAACTGTTTTTT.

This chain joins TRBV6-6 and TRBJ1-5; 7 bases match TRBD1. This CDR3 has 14 amino acids. Losses at the gene ends were 6 bases for V and 0 bases for J; bases not matched to a gene: 2. Germline V lookup: CDR1 MNHNY, CDR2 SVGAGI (reference sequence). In DNA form, the CDR3 reads TGTGCCAGCAGGGACAGGTATAGCAATCAGCCCCAGCATTTT. Its translation: CASRDRYSNQPQHF.

The chain joins TRBV5-1 to TRBJ2-7; 7 bases agree with TRBD1. This CDR3 contains 14 residues. J was trimmed by 0 bases and V by 4 bases; bases with no gene match: 4. CDR1 SGHRS and CDR2 YFSETQ come from the germline V gene. CDR3 coding DNA: TGCGCCAGCAGCCTAGGGACAGTCTCCTACGAGCAGTACTTC. Translating gives CASSLGTVSYEQYF.

V and J are TRBV28 and TRBJ1-2, with no clear D. This CDR3 has 16 residues. Germline V gene lookup returns CDR1 MDHEN and CDR2 SYDVKM. V lost 5 bases and J lost 1, with 17 bases in between. CDR3 DNA: TGTGCCAGCAGTCCCAACCGACTGAGCCTTAACTATGGCTACACCTTC. As protein: CASSPNRLSLNYGYTF.

This clone has a handful of counts. The chain joins TRBV18 to TRBJ1-6; D gene unclear. CDR1 is KGHSH, CDR2 LQKENI, per germline. The germline V and J ends were trimmed by 3 bases and 10 bases, with 16 bases remaining between them. The CDR3 contains 15 residues. The CDR3 sequence is CASSPLTVIGSPLHF. The CDR3 DNA reads TGTGCCAGCTCACCTCTTACAGTCATCGGCTCACCCCTCCACTTT.